Presented here are 31 T cell receptor beta chains from one specimen sequenced in a study of vaccination and CD4 T cells after COVID-19. Antigens of these TCRs are unknown. Treatment indicated: approximately 10-day PBMC culture with coronavirus spike peptide pools or control peptides (ViraFEST assay). With the Oncomine TCR Beta short-read assay, DNA from cultured CD4+ T cells was sequenced. Each CDR3 protein is one row after TCRdb ran MiXCR on the PCR reads. The sample contains around 10,000 distinct CDR3 sequences, roughly 44% of which appear only once. The sequencing input was CD4+ T cells from blood, cultured in vitro. Receptor source: a human donor who had recovered from COVID-19.

This clonotype was recorded a few times. The chain couples TRBV24-1 to TRBJ2-2; D call uncertain. V was trimmed by 6 bases and J by 7 bases, leaving 8 bases between them. The CDR3 is made up of 12 amino acids. Germline assignment: CDR1 KGHDR and CDR2 SFDVKD. CDR3 amino acids: CATSSPFGELFF. In nucleotides, the CDR3 is TGTGCCACCAGTAGCCCCTTCGGGGAGCTGTTTTTT.

This clonotype was found a few times. The rearrangement uses TRBV7-8 and TRBJ1-1, with D perhaps TRBD1 (5 bases). The CDR3 loop spans 15 amino acids. The V gene's germline CDR1 is SGHVS and CDR2 FQNEAQ. Trimming cost V 4 bases and J 5 bases, with 17 bases left between them. The CDR3 protein is CASSSRTGPWTEAFF. The CDR3 DNA is TGTGCCAGCAGCTCTCGCACGGGGCCGTGGACTGAAGCTTTCTTT. The full variable domain, with the rest looked up from reference TRBV7-8 and TRBJ1-1, is GAGVSQSPRYKVAKRGQDVALRCDPISGHVSLFWYQQALGQGPEFLTYFQNEAQLDKSGLPSDRFFAERPEGSVSTLKIQRTQQEDSAVYLCASSSRTGPWTEAFFGQGTRLTVV.

This chain uses TRBV12-3 or TRBV12-4 with TRBJ2-7, with D perhaps TRBD2 (6 bases). The CDR3 spans 15 residues. Trimming removed 6 bases at V and 2 bases at J, with 17 bases between. This chain's CDR3 is CASRGGTTPTYEQYF. CDR3 DNA: TGTGCCAGCAGGGGGGGAACTACGCCAACCTACGAGCAGTACTTC.

In its sample, this clonotype was seen once. The rearrangement joins TRBV7-9 to TRBJ1-4; 10 bases map to TRBD1. Germline V gene data show CDR1 as SEHNR and CDR2 as FQNEAQ (reference sequence). The CDR3 has 17 residues. The V segment lost 5 bases and the J segment 4 bases; nucleotides outside the gene matches: 10. CDR3 bases: TGTGCCAGCAGCCCCCTTGGGACAGGGGCTTATAATGAAAAACTGTTTTTT. It translates to CASSPLGTGAYNEKLFF.

In this sample, this clonotype turned up a few times. The chain is built from TRBV6-1 and TRBJ2-3; perhaps TRBD1 as D (6 bases). The V and J ends lost 5 bases and 1 base respectively, with 16 bases between them. CDR1 is MNHNS and CDR2 is SASEGT in the germline V gene. The CDR3 has 16 amino acids. CDR3 sequence reads: CASSPLVAGGTDTQYF. CDR3 DNA sequence: TGTGCCAGCAGTCCCCTCGTTGCAGGGGGCACAGATACGCAGTATTTT.

The chain couples TRBV6-1 to TRBJ2-1; TRBD1 matches at 7 bases. The junction had 9 bases not matched to a gene; V was cut back by 6 bases and J by 10 bases. The CDR3 has 13 residues. From germline, CDR1 is MNHNS and CDR2 SASEGT. The CDR3 bases are TGTGCCAGCAGCAAGACAGGGAGTCTAGAGCAGTTCTTC. Its translation is CASSKTGSLEQFF.

The chain has TRBV5-4 and TRBJ1-6, with 9 bases matching TRBD1. The CDR3 is 14 amino acids. CDR1 and CDR2 (germline): SGHNT, YYREEE (reference sequence). With V trimmed by 1 base and J by 11 bases, 4 bases remained unmatched. The chain's CDR3 is CASSLTGGMAPLHF. As DNA, the CDR3 is TGTGCCAGCAGCTTGACAGGGGGCATGGCACCCCTCCACTTT.

The rearrangement links TRBV11-3 to TRBJ2-1; TRBD1 is a possible D gene (6 bases). Trimming pared 5 bases from V and 4 bases from J, leaving 12 bases between. This CDR3 spans 14 amino acids. Germline CDR1 and CDR2: SGHNT and YENEEA. For the CDR3, the DNA is TGTGCCAGCAGCGGAGAGGGGGAGTACAATGAGCAGTTCTTC. Translating gives CASSGEGEYNEQFF.

This chain joins TRBV19 and TRBJ2-3; D uncertain. CDR3 length: 15 residues. Trimming cost V 6 bases and J 6 bases, with 19 bases left between them. CDR1 and CDR2 from the germline V gene are LNHDA and SQIVND (reference sequence). As DNA, the CDR3 is TGTGCCAGTAGACCTCATTCGCCACCCTTGGATACGCAGTATTTT. This codes for CASRPHSPPLDTQYF.

Details on this clonotype: At one end, the junction sequence differs from germline, possibly due to a read error. The CDR3 spells CASSGRTRNYGYTF. CDR3 in DNA: TGTGCCAGCAGTGGTAGGACGAGAAACTATGGTTACACCTTC. The chain joins TRBV2 to TRBJ1-2; D gene ambiguous. The germline gives CDR1 SNHLY, CDR2 FYNNEI. The CDR3 loop spans 14 amino acids.

V and J are TRBV7-2 and TRBJ2-1; tentative D call: TRBD1 (6 bases). The germline V and J ends were trimmed by 5 bases and 7 bases, with 12 bases remaining between them. The CDR3 sequence is 13 residues long. Germline V lookup: CDR1 SGHTA, CDR2 FQGNSA. The CDR3 loop is CASSLDRLNEQFF. CDR3 DNA sequence: TGTGCCAGCAGCCTCGACAGGCTAAATGAGCAGTTCTTC.

This clonotype was counted only a few times. The rearrangement joins TRBV15 to TRBJ2-6; no reliable D call. Germline CDR1 reads LNHNV; CDR2 reads YYDKDF (reference sequence). The CDR3 is 17 residues long. V was clipped by 0 bases and J by 0 bases, with 9 bases between them. CDR3 nucleotides: TGTGCCACCAGCAGAGATCGAGTGAACTCTGGGGCCAACGTCCTGACTTTC. It translates to CATSRDRVNSGANVLTF.

The V and J genes are TRBV6-1 and TRBJ2-1; D may be TRBD2 (6 bases). Trimming stripped 5 bases from V and 6 bases from J, with 14 bases between. The CDR3 has 14 residues. The germline V gene has CDR1 MNHNS and CDR2 SASEGT. Here the CDR3 reads CASSPRGKGNEQFF. The CDR3 DNA reads as TGTGCCAGCAGTCCCCGGGGGAAGGGCAATGAGCAGTTCTTC.

This chain connects TRBV6-2 or TRBV6-3 to TRBJ1-6, with 11 bases matching TRBD1. V shed 6 bases, J shed 7 bases, and the junction held 5 bases outside the gene matches. Germline V CDR1 and CDR2: MNHEY, SVGEGT. The CDR3 consists of 15 residues. The chain's CDR3 is CASRSRTGGNSPLHF. The DNA of the CDR3 is TGTGCCAGCAGGTCCCGGACAGGGGGCAATTCACCCCTCCACTTT.

This clonotype occurred a few times. This rearrangement joins TRBV4-1 to TRBJ1-5; TRBD1 is a possible D gene (6 bases). CDR1 and CDR2 from the germline V gene are MGHRA and YSYEKL. The CDR3 spans 17 residues. Trimming took 4 bases from V and 1 from J, leaving 17 bases between them. The CDR3 loop reads CASSPTGTPGSNQPQHF. The CDR3 region has the DNA TGCGCCAGCAGCCCAACAGGGACGCCGGGGAGCAATCAGCCCCAGCATTTT.

The DNA of the CDR3 is TGCGCCAGCAGAGAACTAGCGGGGGCAGATACGCAGTATTTT. Translated: CASRELAGADTQYF. The chain joins TRBV5-1 to TRBJ2-3, with TRBD2 matching over 11 bases. The germline V gene has CDR1 SGHRS and CDR2 YFSETQ. J gave up 4 bases and V 5 bases, and 3 bases lay outside the gene matches. This CDR3 spans 14 amino acids.

This clonotype was recorded a few times. The V and J genes are TRBV6-5 and TRBJ2-7, with 10 bases identical to TRBD1. The length of the CDR3 is 14 residues. The germline CDR1 and CDR2 sequences are MNHEY and SVGAGI. V trimming: 2 bases; J trimming: 2 bases; junction bases outside the gene matches: 0. The CDR3 loop is CASSYGTGAYEQYF. The CDR3 DNA follows: TGTGCCAGCAGTTACGGGACAGGGGCCTACGAGCAGTACTTC.

The chain combines TRBV6-2 or TRBV6-3 with TRBJ2-3; the D gene is possibly TRBD2 (5 bases). The germline V and J ends were trimmed by 7 bases and 6 bases, with 11 bases remaining between them. The V gene's germline CDR1 is MNHEY and CDR2 SVGEGT. The CDR3 has 12 amino acids. The CDR3, as DNA: TGTGCCAGCAAGGGTCCGGGGGATACGCAGTATTTT. Translated: CASKGPGDTQYF.

This clonotype is termed large. V usage is TRBV6-2 or TRBV6-3 and J usage is TRBJ1-2; possibly TRBD1 for D (6 bases). This CDR3 spans 15 amino acids. With 0 bases removed from V and 6 bases from J, the gap between germline ends came to 14 bases. The germline gives CDR1 MNHEY, CDR2 SVGEGT. CDR3: CASSYSRGGLNGYTF. The CDR3 bases are TGTGCCAGCAGTTACTCGAGGGGGGGGCTTAATGGCTACACCTTC.

This clonotype was seen more than once but under ten times. V gene TRBV12-3 or TRBV12-4 combines with J gene TRBJ1-2; tentative D call: TRBD1 (5 bases). CDR3 length equals 15 residues. V gave up 1 base and J gave up 4 bases, with 13 bases separating them. This CDR3 is CASSLDTGGPYGYTF. The CDR3 DNA is TGTGCCAGCAGTTTAGATACAGGTGGGCCCTATGGCTACACCTTC.

This clonotype was detected only a few times. This chain connects TRBV7-8 to TRBJ1-3; D not certain. The germline gives CDR1 SGHVS, CDR2 FQNEAQ. V was trimmed by 8 bases and J by 3 bases, leaving 17 bases between them. CDR3 size: 15 residues. CDR3 in DNA: TGTGCCAGCGGGGAAACGGACGGACGTGGAAACACCATATATTTT. Its protein product is CASGETDGRGNTIYF.

The rearrangement joins TRBV20-1 to TRBJ2-7; 16 nucleotides agree with TRBD2. Per germline, CDR1 DFQATT and CDR2 SNEGSKA (reference sequence). V lost 6 bases and J lost 3; bases outside the gene matches: 8. The CDR3 covers 16 residues. The CDR3 nucleotides read TGCAGTGCCACGGGGACTAGCGGGGGGGTACTCTACGAGCAGTACTTC. Protein: CSATGTSGGVLYEQYF.

By its share, this clonotype is medium-sized. The rearrangement uses TRBV6-2 or TRBV6-3 and TRBJ1-2; D is ambiguous. From germline, CDR1 is MNHEY and CDR2 SVGEGT. This CDR3 region has 17 residues. The V end lost 4 bases, the J end lost 4 bases, and 22 bases lay between the germline ends. The CDR3 here is CASSSIQRPRTSYGYTF. The CDR3 DNA follows: TGTGCCAGCAGTTCGATCCAGAGACCGCGGACCTCCTATGGCTACACCTTC.

This clonotype was found a few times. The chain carries TRBV2 and TRBJ1-4; 9 bases are a match to TRBD1. This CDR3 comprises 16 residues. The germline V gene has CDR1 SNHLY and CDR2 FYNNEI. Unmatched junction bases numbered 13, after V lost 6 bases and J lost 8 bases. The CDR3 bases are TGTGCCAGCAGGGAACAGGGGGCGGATGAGGAGGAAAAACTGTTTTTT. Translating gives CASREQGADEEEKLFF.

V and J are TRBV10-2 and TRBJ2-3; D gene ambiguous. This CDR3 has 15 residues. Germline-derived CDR1 and CDR2 are WSHSY and SAAADI. Trimming removed 6 bases from V and 1 base from J, with 14 bases in between. The CDR3 is CASRRSRWGTDTQYF. CDR3 bases: TGCGCCAGCAGAAGGTCCAGATGGGGCACAGATACGCAGTATTTT.

The rearrangement joins TRBV6-2 or TRBV6-3 to TRBJ1-2; D unclear. With 9 bases removed from V and 11 bases from J, the gap between germline ends came to 13 bases. Germline CDR1 reads MNHEY; CDR2 reads SVGEGT. The CDR3 is made up of 10 amino acids. The CDR3 here is CASRNRRYTF. CDR3 coding DNA: TGTGCCAGTAGGAATCGGCGGTACACCTTC.

This clonotype appeared a few times. The chain combines TRBV6-1 with TRBJ2-7, with 8 bases lining up with TRBD2. V lost 10 bases to trimming and J lost 5 bases; unmatched junction nucleotides: 13. CDR1 and CDR2 from the germline V gene are MNHNS and SASEGT. The CDR3 loop spans 14 amino acids. CDR3 coding DNA: TGTGCCACCTATCAACGGGGGGGCTTCGACGAGCAGTACTTC. It codes for CATYQRGGFDEQYF.

The rearrangement joins TRBV7-9 to TRBJ2-3, with no clear D. This CDR3 is 12 amino acids long. The V and J ends lost 4 bases and 5 bases respectively, with 7 bases between them. The V gene's germline CDR1 is SEHNR and CDR2 FQNEAQ (reference sequence). The CDR3 coding sequence is TGTGCCAGCAGCTCCCTTGGAGATACGCAGTATTTT. This codes for CASSSLGDTQYF.

The gene calls are TRBV11-3 and TRBJ2-1; TRBD2 matches at 12 bases. Germline trimming cut 3 bases from V and 7 bases from J; bases unmatched to any gene: 7. This CDR3 is 16 amino acids long. Germline assignment: CDR1 SGHNT and CDR2 YENEEA. CDR3 sequence (DNA): TGTGCCAGCAGCTTTACGAGACTAGCGGGGGTGAATGAGCAGTTCTTC. Its translation: CASSFTRLAGVNEQFF.

The chain combines TRBV7-9 with TRBJ1-1, with TRBD1 matching 9 bases. Germline CDR1 SEHNR, CDR2 FQNEAQ (reference sequence). V shed 5 bases and J 2 bases; nucleotides not matched to a gene: 3. The CDR3 contains 14 residues. In DNA, the CDR3 is TGTGCCAGCAGCGTGACAGGGGGTAACACTGAAGCTTTCTTT. Its protein product is CASSVTGGNTEAFF.

This clonotype appeared a few times. V is TRBV2 and J is TRBJ2-5; 9 positions agree with TRBD2. This CDR3 region has 18 residues. In germline, CDR1 is SNHLY, CDR2 FYNNEI. The J segment lost 5 bases and the V segment lost 7 bases, leaving 20 bases of the junction unmatched. The CDR3 loop reads CASTFRRKAGGWDETQYF. Here the CDR3 DNA reads TGTGCCAGCACGTTCCGAAGGAAAGCGGGGGGATGGGATGAGACCCAGTACTTC. Variable domain in full (rest from reference TRBV2 and TRBJ2-5): EPEVTQTPSHQVTQMGQEVILRCVPISNHLYFYWYRQILGQKVEFLVSFYNNEISEKSEIFDDQFSVERPDGSNFTLKIRSTKLEDSAMYFCASTFRRKAGGWDETQYFGPGTRLLVL.